The clone carrying this TCR beta chain was detected once. The target antigen is unknown. This sample is part of a study of stem cell transplantation in POMP-related autoinflammatory disease. Overall study context: Before transplant: CD4+ naive skewing, low CD8+ proportions, reduced cytokine secretion. After transplant, neutrophils and platelets showed 100% graft donor chimerism through one year.

Germline CDR1 and CDR2: SGHTA and FQGNSA. With V trimmed by 3 bases and J by 4 bases, 1 base remained unmatched. CDR3 length: 13 residues. Study-level points and caveats: Patients with PRAID showed a restricted number of unique TRB V-J gene pairings.

Method: immunoSEQ multiplex PCR; TCRdb's copy keeps in-frame clones and lacks some. This sample has around 9,000 clones, with 80% to 90% found just once. The chain joins TRBV7-2 to TRBJ2-5; 8 nucleotides agree with TRBD2. The starting material was CD8+ T cells from PBMCs, obtained after stem cell transplantation. The source of this sequence is a human patient with POMP-related autoinflammation and immune dysregulation (PRAID). A subset of T cells may come from the graft donor. Here the CDR3 reads CASSLGLVETQYF. DNA of the CDR3: TGTGCCAGCAGCTTGGGACTAGTAGAGACCCAGTACTTC.